Described below is a single T cell receptor beta chain sequence and its context. The antigen is not known. Sequencing used immunoSEQ multiplex PCR; TCRdb keeps in-frame clones, though not all of them. The sample lists about 96,000 clones, 80% to 90% occurring once. This entry belongs to a study of T cell responses to AZD1222 COVID-19 vaccine. At the level of the study: Some second doses came at about 4 weeks and others at about 12 weeks; these were pooled.

Germline V CDR1 and CDR2: MNHEY, SVGEGT. The CDR3 is 19 residues long. V was clipped by 0 bases and J by 0 bases; unmatched bases: 10. Study-level results: The donor group comprised mostly white British people and more females; the analysis possibly underestimated clonal diversity.

The V and J genes are TRBV6-2 or TRBV6-3 and TRBJ1-2; 10 nucleotides match TRBD1. This TCR came from an adult in good health. Sequencing used peripheral blood, obtained on day 0 of AZD1222 vaccination. The CDR3 nucleotides are TGTGCCAGCAGTTACTCCCGCGACAGGGGGCTTTCTACTAACTATGGCTACACCTTC. As protein: CASSYSRDRGLSTNYGYTF.